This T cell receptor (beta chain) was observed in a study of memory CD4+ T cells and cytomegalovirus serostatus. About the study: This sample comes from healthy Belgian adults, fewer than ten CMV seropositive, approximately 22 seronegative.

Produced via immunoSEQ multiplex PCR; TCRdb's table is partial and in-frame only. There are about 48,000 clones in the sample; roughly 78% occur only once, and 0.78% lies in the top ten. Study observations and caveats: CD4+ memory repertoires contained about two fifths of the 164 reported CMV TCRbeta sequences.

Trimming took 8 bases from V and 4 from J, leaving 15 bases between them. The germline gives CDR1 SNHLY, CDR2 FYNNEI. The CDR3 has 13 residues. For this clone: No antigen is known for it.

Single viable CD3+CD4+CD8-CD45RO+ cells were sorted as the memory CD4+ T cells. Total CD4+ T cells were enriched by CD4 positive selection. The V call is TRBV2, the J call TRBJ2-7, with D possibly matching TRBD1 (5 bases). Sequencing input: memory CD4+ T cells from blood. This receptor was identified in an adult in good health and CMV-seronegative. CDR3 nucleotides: TGTGCCAGCGAAAGGGGCGTCAGTTACGAGCAGTACTTC. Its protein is CASERGVSYEQYF.